This TCR beta chain was profiled in a study of cytomegalovirus exposure and HLA in healthy donors. As regards this clone: Its antigen remains unidentified.

Findings and limits, study-wide: At a 0.05 false discovery rate, a later analysis found 16,951 TCR beta sequences to be associated with HLA alleles. Earlier analysis yielded a pattern in which most TCR beta V segments were productive about 87% or about 30% of the time.

Germline V gene sequence: CDR1 LGHNA, CDR2 YNFKEQ. This CDR3 is built from 14 residues. Trimming removed 1 base from V and 5 bases from J; junction bases left unmatched: 2. Primers included in the PCR were 60 Vbeta and 13 Jbeta primers. Data came from immunoSEQ multiplex PCR; TCRdb stores just in-frame clones and leaves some out. The sample has under 100,000 clones, around 81% seen once. The TCR originated in a woman in her 70s in good health and CMV-seropositive. The sample taken for sequencing was PBMCs. The chain employs TRBV4-2 and TRBJ1-1; 9 bases are shared with TRBD1. The CDR3 sequence: CASSQGTGDTEAFF. CDR3 bases: TGTGCCAGCAGCCAAGGGACAGGGGATACTGAAGCTTTCTTT.